Below, 10 T cell receptor beta chains from the same sample are listed, as sequenced in a study of CD8+ T cells in alopecia areata. The authors extracted RNA and reverse transcribed it into cDNA as the sequencing template. Libraries were prepared by immunoSEQ multiplex PCR; TCRdb keeps only in-frame clonotypes and omits some of them. The data hold more than 100,000 clones, with 53% observed a single time. Sample treatment: oral pan-JAK inhibitor, 5-10 mg twice daily. This specimen consisted of CD4+ T cells sorted from blood, obtained at week 4, from a patient treated with tofacitinib. Every receptor here comes from a human donor with alopecia areata.

The gene calls are TRBV2 and TRBJ2-1; 7 nucleotides line up with TRBD2. After removal of 6 bases from V and 9 bases from J, the junction contained 5 bases not matched to a gene. The CDR3 totals 12 residues. The germline CDR1 and CDR2 sequences are SNHLY and FYNNEI. The CDR3 nucleotides are TGTGCCAGCAGGGTCGGGGGGAGTGAGCAGTTCTTC. This translates into CASRVGGSEQFF.

The rearrangement uses TRBV18 and TRBJ2-2, with D unclear. Germline V gives CDR1 KGHSH, CDR2 LQKENI. This CDR3 has 15 residues. V was shortened by 2 bases and J by 1 base, with 8 bases between the two germline ends. The CDR3 loop is CASSPVSRNTGELFF. In DNA, the CDR3 is TGTGCCAGCTCACCAGTGTCCAGGAACACCGGGGAGCTGTTTTTT.

The chain recombines TRBV30 with TRBJ2-7; D tentatively fits TRBD1 or TRBD2 (5 bases each). Germline V CDR1 and CDR2: GTSNPN, SVGIG (reference sequence). This CDR3 comprises 12 residues. The V end was cut by 5 bases, the J end by 0 bases, with 8 bases between. CDR3 DNA sequence: TGTGCCTGGGGGGGTCGCTCCTACGAGCAGTACTTC. This sequence encodes CAWGGRSYEQYF.

This chain's CDR3 is CASRRDSAYEQYF. The CDR3, as DNA: TGTGCCAGCAGACGGGACAGTGCCTACGAGCAGTACTTC. This rearrangement joins TRBV2 to TRBJ2-7; 7 bases agree with TRBD1. From germline, CDR1 is SNHLY and CDR2 FYNNEI. V lost 6 bases, J lost 2 bases, and 4 bases stayed unmatched. CDR3 size: 13 residues. Full variable domain (outside the CDR3, taken from reference TRBV2 and TRBJ2-7): EPEVTQTPSHQVTQMGQEVILRCVPISNHLYFYWYRQILGQKVEFLVSFYNNEISEKSEIFDDQFSVERPDGSNFTLKIRSTKLEDSAMYFCASRRDSAYEQYFGPGTRLTVT.

This clone was recorded at least ten times. In DNA form, the CDR3 reads TGTGCCAGCAGCTCGGGACTAGCGGGATTTTCCTACAATGAGCAGTTCTTC. Translated: CASSSGLAGFSYNEQFF. The V gene is TRBV5-6, the J gene TRBJ2-1; 13 bases match TRBD2. There are 17 residues in the CDR3. Germline trimming cut 3 bases from V and 1 base from J; bases unmatched to any gene: 4. From germline, CDR1 is SGHDT and CDR2 YYEEEE.

CDR3 bases: TGCAGCGTTGATGTAGGGGCGTATTACAATGAGCAGTTCTTC. This gives the protein CSVDVGAYYNEQFF. The rearrangement uses TRBV29-1 and TRBJ2-1; the D gene is possibly TRBD1 (5 bases). The V end was cut by 3 bases, the J end by 4 bases, with 13 bases between. The CDR3 has 14 amino acids. Germline CDR1 SQVTM, CDR2 ANQGSEA.

This clone was seen more than once but under ten times. At one of its ends the junction is not consistent with the germline gene, which may arise from a read error. This chain connects TRBV10-3 to TRBJ1-2; TRBD1 matches 8 bases. The CDR3 covers 14 residues. Germline CDR1 ENHRY, CDR2 SYGVKD. The DNA of the CDR3 is TGTGCCATCAGTGACGACAGGGGTTTTAGTGCTCAAGGCTTC. Residues: CAISDDRGFSAQGF.

The genes are TRBV29-1 and TRBJ1-2; D is possibly TRBD1 (5 bases). Germline V gene sequence: CDR1 SQVTM, CDR2 ANQGSEA. CDR3 length: 16 amino acids. V was cut by 0 bases and J by 8 bases, with 22 bases left in between. In DNA form, the CDR3 reads TGCAGCGTTGAAGAGCTGTCGAGGGGCCTCCAGAGGGGCTACACCTTC. As protein: CSVEELSRGLQRGYTF.

The chain's CDR3 is CASRDGDSGANVLTF. Here the CDR3 DNA reads TGTGCCAGCAGGGACGGAGACTCTGGGGCCAACGTCCTGACTTTC. The chain recombines TRBV25-1 with TRBJ2-6; D remains ambiguous. Germline lookup yields CDR1 MGHDK and CDR2 SYGVNS. Trimming cost V 6 bases and J 0 bases, with 9 bases left between them. This CDR3 contains 15 residues.

The V gene is TRBV7-9, the J gene TRBJ2-6, with 7 bases lining up with TRBD2. The ends lost 5 bases at V and 4 bases at J; junction bases unmatched: 14. CDR1 is SEHNR and CDR2 is FQNEAQ in the germline V gene (reference sequence). The CDR3 runs 18 residues. The CDR3 reads CASSPEAGAVVGANVLTF. For the CDR3, the DNA is TGTGCCAGCAGCCCAGAGGCGGGAGCGGTGGTCGGGGCCAACGTCCTGACTTTC.